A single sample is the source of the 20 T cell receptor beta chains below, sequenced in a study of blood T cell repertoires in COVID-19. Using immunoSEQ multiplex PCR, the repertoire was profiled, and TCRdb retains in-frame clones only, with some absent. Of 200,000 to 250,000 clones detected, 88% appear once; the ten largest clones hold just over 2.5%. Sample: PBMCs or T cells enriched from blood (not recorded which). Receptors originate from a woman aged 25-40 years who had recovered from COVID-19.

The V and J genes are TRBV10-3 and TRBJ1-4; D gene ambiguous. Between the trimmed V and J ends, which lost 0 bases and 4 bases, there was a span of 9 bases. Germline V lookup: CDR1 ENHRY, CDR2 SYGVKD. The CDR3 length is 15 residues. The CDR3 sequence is CAISESGVINEKLFF. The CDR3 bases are TGTGCCATCAGTGAGTCAGGAGTGATTAATGAAAAACTGTTTTTT.

In DNA form, the CDR3 reads TGTGCCAGCTCACCGGGCCTTAGCTACGAGCAGTACTTC. This gives the protein CASSPGLSYEQYF. V usage is TRBV18 and J usage is TRBJ2-7; D remains unclear. The length of the CDR3 is 13 residues. The V gene's germline CDR1 is KGHSH and CDR2 LQKENI. V was shortened by 3 bases and J by 3 bases, with 9 bases between the two germline ends. Full variable domain (remainder filled in from reference TRBV18 and TRBJ2-7): NAGVMQNPRHLVRRRGQEARLRCSPMKGHSHVYWYRQLPEEGLKFMVYLQKENIIDESGMPKERFSAEFPKEGPSILRIQQVVRGDSAAYFCASSPGLSYEQYFGPGTRLTVT.

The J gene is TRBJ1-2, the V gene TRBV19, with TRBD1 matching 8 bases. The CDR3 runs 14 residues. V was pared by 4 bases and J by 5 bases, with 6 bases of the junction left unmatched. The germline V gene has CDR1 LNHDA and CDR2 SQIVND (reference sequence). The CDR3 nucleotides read TGTGCCAGTAGTACCCCCGGGACAGGTTATGGCTACACCTTC. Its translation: CASSTPGTGYGYTF.

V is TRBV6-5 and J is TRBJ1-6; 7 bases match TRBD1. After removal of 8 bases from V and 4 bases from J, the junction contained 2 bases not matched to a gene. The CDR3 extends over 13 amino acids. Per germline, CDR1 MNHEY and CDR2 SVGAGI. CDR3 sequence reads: CASWGQYNSPLHF. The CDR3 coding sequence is TGTGCCAGCTGGGGACAGTATAATTCACCCCTCCACTTT.

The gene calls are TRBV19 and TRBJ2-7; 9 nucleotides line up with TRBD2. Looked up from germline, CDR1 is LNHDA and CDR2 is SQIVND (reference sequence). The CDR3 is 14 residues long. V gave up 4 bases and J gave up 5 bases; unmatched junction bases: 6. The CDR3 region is CASSTPTSGNEQYF. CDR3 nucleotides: TGTGCCAGTAGTACTCCGACTAGCGGCAACGAGCAGTACTTC.

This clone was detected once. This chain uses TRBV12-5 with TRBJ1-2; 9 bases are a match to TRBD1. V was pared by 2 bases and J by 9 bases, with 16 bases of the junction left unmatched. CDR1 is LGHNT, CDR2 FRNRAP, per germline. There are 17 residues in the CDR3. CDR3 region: CASGLRPGPGQGMSYTF. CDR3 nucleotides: TGTGCTAGTGGTTTGAGACCCGGGCCGGGACAGGGTATGAGCTACACCTTC.

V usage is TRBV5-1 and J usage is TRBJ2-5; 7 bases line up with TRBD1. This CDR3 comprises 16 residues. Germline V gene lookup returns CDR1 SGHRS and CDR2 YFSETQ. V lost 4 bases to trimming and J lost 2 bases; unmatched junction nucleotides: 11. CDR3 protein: CASSPDRVNPQETQYF. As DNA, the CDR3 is TGCGCCAGCAGCCCTGACAGGGTTAACCCGCAAGAGACCCAGTACTTC.

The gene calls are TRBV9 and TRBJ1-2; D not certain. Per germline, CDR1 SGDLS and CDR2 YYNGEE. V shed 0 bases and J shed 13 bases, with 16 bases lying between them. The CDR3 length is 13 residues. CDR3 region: CASSVAPADGGTF. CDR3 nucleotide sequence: TGTGCCAGCAGCGTAGCTCCGGCGGATGGAGGCACCTTC.

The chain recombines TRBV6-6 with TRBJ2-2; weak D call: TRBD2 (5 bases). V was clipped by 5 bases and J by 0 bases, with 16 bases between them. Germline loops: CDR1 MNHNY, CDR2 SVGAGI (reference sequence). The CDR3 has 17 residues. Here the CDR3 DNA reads TGTGCCAGCAGTCCCGGTAGAACTAGGTCGAACACCGGGGAGCTGTTTTTT. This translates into CASSPGRTRSNTGELFF.

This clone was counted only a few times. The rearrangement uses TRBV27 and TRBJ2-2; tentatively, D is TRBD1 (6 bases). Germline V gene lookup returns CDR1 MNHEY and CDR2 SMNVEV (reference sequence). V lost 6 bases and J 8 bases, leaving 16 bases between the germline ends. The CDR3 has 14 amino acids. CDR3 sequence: CASRLAGARGELFF. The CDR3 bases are TGTGCCAGCAGATTAGCAGGGGCGCGGGGGGAGCTGTTTTTT.

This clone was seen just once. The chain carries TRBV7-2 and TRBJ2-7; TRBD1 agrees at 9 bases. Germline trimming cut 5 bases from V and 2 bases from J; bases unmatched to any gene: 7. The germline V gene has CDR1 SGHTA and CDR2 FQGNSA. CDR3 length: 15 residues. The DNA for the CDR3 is TGTGCCAGCAGCGCTCGGACAGGGGCGACCTACGAGCAGTACTTC. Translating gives CASSARTGATYEQYF.

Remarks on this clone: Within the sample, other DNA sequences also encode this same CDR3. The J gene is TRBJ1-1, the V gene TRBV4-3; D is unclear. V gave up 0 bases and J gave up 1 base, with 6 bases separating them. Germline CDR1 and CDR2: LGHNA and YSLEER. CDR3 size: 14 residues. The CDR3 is CASSQDRGNTEAFF. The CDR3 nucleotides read TGCGCCAGCAGCCAAGATCGAGGGAACACTGAAGCTTTCTTT.

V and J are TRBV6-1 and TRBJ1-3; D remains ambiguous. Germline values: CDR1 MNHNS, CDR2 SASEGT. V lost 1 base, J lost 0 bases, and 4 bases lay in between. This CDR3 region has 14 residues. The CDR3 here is CASSEGSSGNTIYF. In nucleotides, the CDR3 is TGTGCCAGCAGTGAAGGTAGCTCTGGAAACACCATATATTTT.

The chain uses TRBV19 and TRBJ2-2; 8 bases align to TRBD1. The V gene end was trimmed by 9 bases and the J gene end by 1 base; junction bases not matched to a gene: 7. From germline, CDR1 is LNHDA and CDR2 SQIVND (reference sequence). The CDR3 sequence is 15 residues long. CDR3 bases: TGTGCCAGCTCATTCGGACAGGGGAACACCGGGGAGCTGTTTTTT. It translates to CASSFGQGNTGELFF.

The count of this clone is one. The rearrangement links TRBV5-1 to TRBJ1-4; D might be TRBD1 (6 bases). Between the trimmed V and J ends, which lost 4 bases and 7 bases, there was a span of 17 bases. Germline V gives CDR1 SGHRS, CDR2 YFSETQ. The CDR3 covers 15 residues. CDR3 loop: CASSPGPSGVEKLFF. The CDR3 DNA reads TGCGCCAGCAGCCCTGGGCCTTCAGGGGTTGAAAAACTGTTTTTT. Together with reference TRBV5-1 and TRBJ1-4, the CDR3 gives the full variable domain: KAGVTQTPRYLIKTRGQQVTLSCSPISGHRSVSWYQQTPGQGLQFLFEYFSETQRNKGNFPGRFSGRQFSNSRSEMNVSTLELGDSALYLCASSPGPSGVEKLFFGSGTQLSVL.

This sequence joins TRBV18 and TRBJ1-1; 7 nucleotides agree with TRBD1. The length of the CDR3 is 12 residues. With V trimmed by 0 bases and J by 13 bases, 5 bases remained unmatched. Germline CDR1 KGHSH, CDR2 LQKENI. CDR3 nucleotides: TGTGCCAGCTCACCACCCTTCAGGGGGGATTTCTTT. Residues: CASSPPFRGDFF.

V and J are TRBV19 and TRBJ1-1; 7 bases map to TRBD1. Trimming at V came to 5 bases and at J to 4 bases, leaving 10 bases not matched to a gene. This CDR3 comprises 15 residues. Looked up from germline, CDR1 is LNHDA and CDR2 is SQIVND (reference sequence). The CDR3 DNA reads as TGTGCCAGTAGTTCCGAGGGGGCGCCGGGCACTGAAGCTTTCTTT. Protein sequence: CASSSEGAPGTEAFF.

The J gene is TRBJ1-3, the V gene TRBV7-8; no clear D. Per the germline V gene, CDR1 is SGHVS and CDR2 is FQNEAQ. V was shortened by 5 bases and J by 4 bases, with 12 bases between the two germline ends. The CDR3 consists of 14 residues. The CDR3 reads CASSPTLSGNTIYF. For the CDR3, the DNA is TGTGCCAGCAGCCCCACTTTATCCGGAAACACCATATATTTT.

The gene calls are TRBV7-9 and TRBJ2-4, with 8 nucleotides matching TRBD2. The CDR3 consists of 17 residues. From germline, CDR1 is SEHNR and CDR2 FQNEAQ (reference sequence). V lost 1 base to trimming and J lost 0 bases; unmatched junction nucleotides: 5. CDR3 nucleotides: TGTGCCAGCAGCTTAGTTTCGGGGGGGTTAGCCAAAAACATTCAGTACTTC. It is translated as CASSLVSGGLAKNIQYF. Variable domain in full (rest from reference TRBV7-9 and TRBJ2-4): DTGVSQNPRHKITKRGQNVTFRCDPISEHNRLYWYRQTLGQGPEFLTYFQNEAQLEKSRLLSDRFSAERPKGSFSTLEIQRTEQGDSAMYLCASSLVSGGLAKNIQYFGAGTRLSVL.

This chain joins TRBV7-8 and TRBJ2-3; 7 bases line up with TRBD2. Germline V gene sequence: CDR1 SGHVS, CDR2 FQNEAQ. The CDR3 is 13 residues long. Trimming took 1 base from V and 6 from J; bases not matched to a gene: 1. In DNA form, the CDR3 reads TGTGCCAGCAGCTTAGTGGGGGGGGATACGCAGTATTTT. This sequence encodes CASSLVGGDTQYF. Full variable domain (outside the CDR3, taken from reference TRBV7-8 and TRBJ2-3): GAGVSQSPRYKVAKRGQDVALRCDPISGHVSLFWYQQALGQGPEFLTYFQNEAQLDKSGLPSDRFFAERPEGSVSTLKIQRTQQEDSAVYLCASSLVGGDTQYFGPGTRLTVL.